The T cell receptor beta chain described here comes from a study of shared clonotypes between healthy human individuals (dated by TCRdb to 2019 to 2021). Some background on the complete study: A few men and a couple of women, aged 18 to 49 years, made up the cohort. For each donor, CD4 naive and CD4 memory were each given three plates, CD8 naive was given two plates, and CD8 memory was given one plate. The study deeply sequenced blood TCR repertoires of about 5 healthy adults to estimate repertoire size and the extent of clonotype sharing between individuals. Different laboratories and diverse techniques were used to prepare libraries and sequence TCR repertoires, to increase sequencing depth and limit assay-specific biases. Each donor's leukapheresis produced roughly between roughly 0.85 and 10 billion PBMCs. General study outcomes and caveats: Compared with non-shared clonotypes, clonotypes shared by all four sorted-subset donors had higher generation probabilities. Sampling was limited to blood, and TCR repertoires in tissue likely differ from TCR repertoires in blood. Naive subsets generally had larger estimated clonotype richness than memory subsets did. Across a few donors, approximately 5% of naive CD4, 3% to 3.5% of naive CD8, under 2.5% of memory CD4, and over 0.35% of memory CD8 clonotypes were shared. Based on pairwise subsampling, the degree of clonotype sharing among donors was expected to be affected by sequencing depth. Even with the large sequencing depth, rarefaction of the sorted-subset datasets indicated that sequencing was incomplete. Because the study included only a small number of donors, the genetic and exposure-history diversity represented was limited.

Using the deep immunoSEQ assay, multiplex PCR amplified TCR CDR3 regions from genomic DNA. Extracted genomic DNA from each cell subset was distributed evenly across all wells of several immunoSEQ 96-well plates, and each plate was treated as a replicate. For sorted subsets, around 200 ng genomic DNA, equal to approximately 30,000 T cell genomes, was loaded into each replicate PCR. Purified libraries were measured with a Qubit 3.0 fluorometer, size-checked on a Bioanalyzer 2100, and measured again with the KAPA Library Quantification kit. A separate single-read 150-cycle Illumina NextSeq 550 flow cell was used to sequence each immunoSEQ 96-well plate. In the original analysis: The immunoSEQ output contained only junctional sequences without quality scores, so filtering could not match that applied to full-length reads. To assign V/J genes and CDR3, sequences were annotated against IMGT germline references using PyIR, a Python wrapper for IgBLAST v1.9. Reads with weak V/J assignments (E-value above 1e-6), missing CDR3, stop codons, out-of-frame junctions, or ambiguous translated residues were removed. A V3J clonotype was defined by an identical inferred V gene, J gene, and CDR3 amino acid sequence. Percentage overlap between repertoires was computed as shared unique clonotypes divided by the size of the smaller repertoire. RTK rarefaction, the Chao1 estimator, and Recon v2.1 estimates of unobserved clonotypes were used to assess repertoire richness. Generation probabilities were computed with OLGA for all TCRbeta clonotypes obtained by the gDNA method from a few donors. Imported from immuneACCESS, the table was reduced by TCRdb to in-frame sequences with V and J called. These copies leave out some clones; in studies compared against another copy, an unresolved V gene accounts for under half, and the cause of the remainder is not known. That table is the source of V, J and clone size, and D and trimming were worked out from the DNA. For this sample the table gives approximately 1.5 million clones, of which nearly 99% were detected only once. Approximately 0.44% of the sample comes from the top ten.

Healthy HIV-negative adults with no recently reported acute infections or vaccinations were included as donors. Only Caucasian adults living in Nashville, Tennessee, USA were represented among the donors. Magnetic negative selection was used to enrich CD4+ T cells, after which naive cells were positively selected on CD45RA and the negative fraction became the memory subset. Blood was obtained by leukapheresis, after which PBMCs were separated by Ficoll-Histopaque density gradient centrifugation and cryopreserved in liquid nitrogen vapor phase. Analytical flow cytometry was used to check the purity and quantity of every magnetically sorted T cell population. Genomic DNA was isolated from every sorted fraction and measured by UV absorbance on a Nanodrop 2000c. The CDR3 runs 14 amino acids, cysteine and phenylalanine included. Only the CDR3 DNA stays, 42 bases, in frame from base 1. In the germline V gene, CDR1 corresponds to KGHSH and CDR2 to LQKENI. V loses 3 bases at its end and J loses 7 bases; junction bases beyond the gene matches: 5.

A word on this clone: Its cognate antigen has yet to be identified. No much larger clone exists at a distance of one base, and base qualities are not known.

The specimen was naive CD4+ T cells sorted from blood. Interpreted using the paper, the cell subset or site label stands for: CD45RA+ positively selected. The receptor was isolated from a young man in good health. Here the chain combines TRBV18 and TRBJ2-2, and TRBD1 aligns with 7 junction nucleotides. The DNA reads TGTGCCAGCTCACCCGACAGGGCTGGCGGGGAGCTGTTTTTT. It specifies CASSPDRAGGELFF.